This entry lists 13 T cell receptor beta chains sequenced from one sample in a study of CD4 and CD8 cells across lung adenocarcinoma regions. MiXCR, applied by TCRdb to the PCR reads, yields one record per CDR3 protein. The data contain approximately 9,600 distinct CDR3 sequences, 40% to 65% of them singletons. The material sequenced was CD4+ T cells from the margin of a lung tumor. The receptors shown here come from a male donor with lung adenocarcinoma. The CD4 and CD8 labels of this study may be unreliable.

The chain links TRBV6-5 to TRBJ2-3; D could derive from TRBD1 or TRBD2 (5 bases each). TRBJ2-4 explains the end of the DNA better; the J call may be wrong. Germline V gene lookup returns CDR1 MNHEY and CDR2 SVGAGI. CDR3 size: 15 residues. Written as DNA, the CDR3 is TGTGCCAGCGTTGAGGGGACGGGTAGCACAGACATTCAGTACTTC. This translates into CASVEGTGSTDIQYF.

A remark on this clonotype: At one end the junction does not follow the germline gene, possibly because of a read error. The chain links TRBV27 to TRBJ2-4; D may be TRBD2 (6 bases). Germline loops: CDR1 MNHEY, CDR2 SMNVEV (reference sequence). This CDR3 has 19 residues. Written as DNA, the CDR3 is TGTGCCAGCCGCCCTGGAGGCGTCGCGGGGCTCTGGGGCACAAACACTCAGTACTTC. Translated: CASRPGGVAGLWGTNTQYF.

The genes are TRBV27 and TRBJ2-4; 10 positions agree with TRBD2. V was clipped by 6 bases and J by 10 bases; unmatched bases: 15. Germline CDR1 MNHEY, CDR2 SMNVEV (reference sequence). The CDR3 sequence is 16 residues long. CDR3 loop: CASRAMSGRAPDIQYF. The CDR3 coding sequence is TGTGCCAGCAGGGCCATGAGCGGGAGGGCCCCAGATATTCAGTACTTC.

The table lists this clonotype with a count of one. This chain joins TRBV6-1 and TRBJ2-5; 8 nucleotides line up with TRBD1. With the DNA end fitting TRBJ2-7 better, the J assignment may be wrong. The CDR3 runs to 17 residues. Germline V gives CDR1 MNHNS, CDR2 SASEGT. CDR3 amino acids: CASSTAGTGFFSYEQYF. In nucleotides, the CDR3 is TGTGCCAGCAGCACCGCGGGGACAGGTTTCTTCTCCTACGAGCAGTACTTC.

This clonotype is large (0.1 to 1%) in the sample. The chain combines TRBV6-1 with TRBJ1-3; D is uncertain. The CDR3 extends over 14 amino acids. Germline assignment: CDR1 MNHNS and CDR2 SASEGT. V dropped 3 bases and J dropped 7 bases, with 13 bases sitting between them. CDR3 loop: CASSEAQALNTIYF. CDR3 DNA: TGTGCCAGCAGTGAGGCTCAGGCCCTGAACACCATATATTTT.

The rearrangement uses TRBV6-1 and TRBJ2-3; TRBD2 matches 11 bases. The DNA end is a closer match to TRBJ2-7, so the J assignment may be wrong. In germline, CDR1 is MNHNS, CDR2 SASEGT. CDR3 length: 19 amino acids. The CDR3 reads CASRASGVAGGSGTDTQYF. CDR3 nucleotides: TGTGCCAGCAGAGCCTCGGGAGTAGCGGGGGGGAGTGGCACAGATACGCAGTACTTC.

There are many counts of this clonotype. A read error may be the cause here, since a much bigger clone is one base away. The chain carries TRBV14 and TRBJ2-1; 10 bases line up with TRBD2. Germline trimming cut 1 base from V and 13 bases from J; bases unmatched to any gene: 10. The CDR3 is 15 residues long. Germline CDR1 is SGHDN and CDR2 is FVKESK. This CDR3 is CASSQGTSGQETQFF. The DNA of the CDR3 is TGTGCCAGCAGCCAAGGGACTAGCGGACAAGAGACCCAGTTCTTC.

Remarks on this clonotype: No conserved phenylalanine or tryptophan is present at the end of the CDR3, so a read error is the likely explanation. The DNA is omitted, as the CDR3 cannot be located on it reliably, and the CDR3 follows TCRdb's listing. The rearrangement uses TRBV15 and TRBJ2-1; TRBD2 is the table's D call and was not checked against the DNA. Germline lookup yields CDR1 LNHNV and CDR2 YYDKDF (reference sequence). The CDR3 sequence runs 15 residues, both termini included. The CDR3 sequence is CATGPGSFFNFYPEP.

V is TRBV27 and J is TRBJ2-2; perhaps D is TRBD1 or TRBD2 (5 bases each). V shed 4 bases and J shed 4 bases, with 13 bases lying between them. This CDR3 is 15 amino acids long. Germline lookup yields CDR1 MNHEY and CDR2 SMNVEV (reference sequence). The CDR3, as DNA: TGTGCCAGCAGTTGGGCCCTTGGGGGCACCGGGGAGCTGTTTTTT. Translating gives CASSWALGGTGELFF.

This clonotype is medium-sized. The rearrangement joins TRBV6-2 or TRBV6-3 to TRBJ2-5; possibly TRBD1 or TRBD2 for D (5 bases each). The CDR3 is 18 amino acids. Per the germline V gene, CDR1 is MNHEY and CDR2 is SVGEGT. V lost 3 bases to trimming and J lost 5 bases, with 25 bases between them. The CDR3 coding sequence is TGTGCCAGCAGTTATTCTATTGGGGGTAGCGCCAAGGGGGAGACCCAGTACTTC. Translating it yields CASSYSIGGSAKGETQYF.

To note about this clonotype: One end of the junction fails to match germline, which may point to a read error. For the CDR3, the DNA is TGTGCCAGCAGGGGGCTGCGTGCCAAAAACATGCAGTACTTC. Its protein product is CASRGLRAKNMQYF. This chain joins TRBV6-1 and TRBJ2-4; D may be TRBD1 (5 bases). CDR1 is MNHNS and CDR2 is SASEGT in the germline V gene. The CDR3 length is 14 residues.

This clonotype was picked up a small number of times. The genes are TRBV6-1 and TRBJ2-5; 12 nucleotides line up with TRBD2. The better agreement between TRBJ2-7 and the DNA end casts doubt on the J call. The CDR3 extends over 16 amino acids. CDR1 MNHNS and CDR2 SASEGT come from the germline V gene. DNA for the CDR3: TGTGCCAGCAGTGAAGGGTCTAGCGGGAGGGCTGGCGAGCAGTACTTC. Amino acid sequence: CASSEGSSGRAGEQYF.

This clonotype was seen many times. The chain carries TRBV14 and TRBJ2-1; maybe TRBD1 (6 bases). The CDR3 consists of 14 residues. Per germline, CDR1 SGHDN and CDR2 FVKESK. Trimming cost V 9 bases and J 9 bases, with 21 bases left between them. CDR3 protein: CASTRGITGSEQFF. The CDR3, as DNA: TGTGCCAGTACACGTGGAATTACAGGGAGTGAGCAGTTCTTC.